This TCR beta chain was sequenced during a study of PD-1 blockade in classical Hodgkin lymphoma. Overall study results and limits: Whoever responded completely had baseline diversity much like that seen in newly diagnosed patients.

V was shortened by 0 bases and J by 8 bases, with 10 bases between the two germline ends. Germline-derived CDR1 and CDR2 are SGHTA and FQGNSA. The CDR3 runs 13 residues. Here immunoSEQ multiplex PCR was the method, and the copy in TCRdb shows in-frame clones only, minus some. The sample lists over 80,000 clones, 78% occurring once. Time point indicated: cycle 4 day 1 (C4D1), after 5 to 7 weeks of nivolumab. Each of the patients experienced relapse following autologous stem cell transplantation, and their brentuximab vedotin exposure differed. Notes on this clone: Its antigen is still unknown.

The receptor was isolated from a human donor with classical Hodgkin lymphoma. The V and J genes are TRBV7-2 and TRBJ1-1, with D perhaps matching TRBD1 (5 bases). Sequencing was performed on peripheral blood mononuclear cells (PBMCs), taken before the fourth cycle of nivolumab. CDR3 protein: CASSLAGDGEAFF. CDR3 bases: TGTGCCAGCAGCTTAGCAGGGGACGGAGAAGCTTTCTTT.